One and the same sample provided the 18 T cell receptor beta chains below, sequenced in a study of T-cell memory formation after mild COVID-19. TCRdb reprocessed the 5' RACE reads with MiXCR, giving one entry per CDR3 protein. The sample holds about 180,000 distinct CDR3 sequences, approximately 17% seen once. Sequencing was carried out using PBMCs or a T cell subset sorted from them (not recorded which). The source is a man aged 18 to 35 who had mild COVID-19 (a few samples of this study predate the infection). Cell type and time point are not known.

The chain employs TRBV12-3 or TRBV12-4 and TRBJ2-5; possibly TRBD2 for D (7 bases). Trimming shortened V by 7 bases and J by 5 bases, and 23 bases separated the two germline ends. The CDR3 has 16 amino acids. Here the CDR3 reads CASTPRLARGGETQYF. Here the CDR3 DNA reads TGTGCCAGCACCCCAAGACTAGCCCGAGGGGGTGAGACCCAGTACTTC.

The gene calls are TRBV6-2 or TRBV6-3 and TRBJ2-1, with 9 bases that match TRBD2. Germline V gives CDR1 MNHEY, CDR2 SVGEGT. The CDR3 extends over 18 amino acids. V trimming: 2 bases; J trimming: 13 bases; junction bases outside the gene matches: 21. CDR3 amino acids: CASSYRAPGGGGAIAQFF. The CDR3 DNA is TGTGCCAGCAGTTACCGAGCCCCTGGAGGCGGGGGGGCCATCGCACAGTTCTTC.

This clonotype came up a few times. The V gene is TRBV5-1, the J gene TRBJ2-7; 8 nucleotides line up with TRBD1. The germline V gene has CDR1 SGHRS and CDR2 YFSETQ. Trimming cost V 4 bases and J 5 bases; bases outside gene matches: 5. This CDR3 is built from 13 residues. The CDR3 coding sequence is TGCGCCAGCAGCCCGGACAGGGCCCACGAGCAGTACTTC. Translating it yields CASSPDRAHEQYF. The entire variable domain, with the rest obtained from reference TRBV5-1 and TRBJ2-7, is as follows: KAGVTQTPRYLIKTRGQQVTLSCSPISGHRSVSWYQQTPGQGLQFLFEYFSETQRNKGNFPGRFSGRQFSNSRSEMNVSTLELGDSALYLCASSPDRAHEQYFGPGTRLTVT.

This clonotype was counted ten times or more. The chain combines TRBV2 with TRBJ1-1; D perhaps matches TRBD1 (6 bases). Germline CDR1 SNHLY, CDR2 FYNNEI. The germline V and J ends were trimmed by 6 bases and 7 bases, with 12 bases remaining between them. The CDR3 totals 12 residues. DNA for the CDR3: TGTGCCAGCAGACGGACAGCAATTGAAGCTTTCTTT. Translated, it gives CASRRTAIEAFF.

The chain combines TRBV6-5 with TRBJ1-1, with D unresolved. CDR1 and CDR2 from the germline V gene are MNHEY and SVGAGI. Trimming removed 1 base at V and 0 bases at J, with 6 bases between. The CDR3 has 14 amino acids. The CDR3 is CASSYFGLNTEAFF. CDR3 in DNA: TGTGCCAGCAGTTACTTTGGCTTGAACACTGAAGCTTTCTTT.

V and J are TRBV6-1 and TRBJ1-5, with 8 bases aligning to TRBD1. The CDR3 covers 15 residues. The germline V gene encodes CDR1 MNHNS and CDR2 SASEGT. With 2 bases clipped from V and 5 bases from J, the junction kept 5 bases outside the gene matches. CDR3 coding DNA: TGTGCCAGCAGTGAAAGGACAGGGAGGGATCAGCCCCAGCATTTT. This gives the protein CASSERTGRDQPQHF.

V usage is TRBV6-5 and J usage is TRBJ1-2; no clear D gene. The CDR3 is made up of 16 amino acids. Per the germline V gene, CDR1 is MNHEY and CDR2 is SVGAGI. V was trimmed by 5 bases and J by 0 bases, leaving 16 bases between them. CDR3 nucleotides: TGTGCCAGCAGTGCGCCTACCTTTGGGCCTAACTATGGCTACACCTTC. Its protein product is CASSAPTFGPNYGYTF.

This clonotype was seen a handful of times. The V call is TRBV7-2, the J call TRBJ2-2; TRBD2 might be the D (5 bases). Trimming stripped 1 base from V and 5 bases from J, with 11 bases between. The germline gives CDR1 SGHTA, CDR2 FQGNSA. The CDR3 runs to 15 residues. CDR3 protein: CASSLDSSGTGELFF. CDR3 in DNA: TGTGCCAGCAGCTTAGACTCTTCGGGAACCGGGGAGCTGTTTTTT.

This chain connects TRBV12-3 or TRBV12-4 to TRBJ2-7, with 9 bases aligning to TRBD1. The V gene end was trimmed by 5 bases and the J gene end by 6 bases; junction bases not matched to a gene: 5. This CDR3 is built from 13 residues. The CDR3 DNA reads TGTGCCAGCAGTCCGTACAGGGGGCGCGAGCAGTACTTC. It yields the protein CASSPYRGREQYF.

The chain joins TRBV2 to TRBJ2-5, with TRBD1 identical over 9 bases. CDR3 length: 14 residues. The V gene's germline CDR1 is SNHLY and CDR2 FYNNEI. V dropped 8 bases and J dropped 5; count of bases not matched to a gene: 9. The CDR3 region is CASVDRGKKETQYF. Written as DNA, the CDR3 is TGTGCCAGCGTAGACAGGGGGAAAAAGGAGACCCAGTACTTC.

Only a few counts were recorded for this clonotype. This chain links TRBV18 with TRBJ2-7; D tentatively fits TRBD1 or TRBD2 (5 bases each). In germline, CDR1 is KGHSH, CDR2 LQKENI. The CDR3 runs to 15 residues. V shed 4 bases and J shed 6 bases, with 19 bases lying between them. CDR3 DNA: TGTGCCAGCTCACTTACCGGTGGCAGGGAGAGCGAGCAGTACGTC. Its protein product is CASSLTGGRESEQYV.

This clonotype was observed many times. This chain joins TRBV2 and TRBJ2-1; D possibly corresponds to TRBD1 (6 bases). Germline V gene sequence: CDR1 SNHLY, CDR2 FYNNEI. Between the trimmed V and J ends, which lost 9 bases and 10 bases, there was a span of 19 bases. CDR3 length: 13 amino acids. The CDR3 DNA reads as TGTGCCAGATCCGAGACAGGTGGTATCGAGCAGTTCTTC. The encoded protein is CARSETGGIEQFF.

This clonotype occurred a few times. The chain links TRBV10-3 to TRBJ2-3, with D unclear. V was pared by 9 bases and J by 2 bases, with 15 bases between. The CDR3 contains 14 residues. CDR1 ENHRY and CDR2 SYGVKD come from the germline V gene. The CDR3 sequence is CAIRGRADTDTQYF. The CDR3, as DNA: TGTGCCATTCGCGGAAGGGCCGACACAGATACGCAGTATTTT.

J is TRBJ2-1 and V is TRBV7-3; perhaps D is TRBD1 or TRBD2 (5 bases each). With 1 base removed from V and 10 bases from J, the gap between germline ends came to 14 bases. The CDR3 covers 14 residues. Germline V lookup: CDR1 SGHTA, CDR2 FQGTGA. As DNA, the CDR3 is TGTGCCAGCAGCTTAAGGGGGACCTCAGACGAGCAGTTCTTC. Its protein product is CASSLRGTSDEQFF. The variable domain in full, completed from reference TRBV7-3 and TRBJ2-1, reads GAGVSQTPSNKVTEKGKYVELRCDPISGHTALYWYRQSLGQGPEFLIYFQGTGAADDSGLPNDRFFAVRPEGSVSTLKIQRTERGDSAVYLCASSLRGTSDEQFFGPGTRLTVL.

This clonotype occurred a few times. The chain links TRBV6-1 to TRBJ1-1; 10 bases align to TRBD1. V shed 4 bases, J shed 8 bases, and the junction held 7 bases outside the gene matches. Per the germline V gene, CDR1 is MNHNS and CDR2 is SASEGT. The CDR3 extends over 14 amino acids. CDR3 sequence (DNA): TGTGCCAGCAGTGTCCGGGACAGGGGACCCGAAGCTTTCTTT. Protein: CASSVRDRGPEAFF.

The chain combines TRBV2 with TRBJ2-5, with D possibly being TRBD1 or TRBD2 (5 bases each). The CDR3 runs 16 residues. Looked up from germline, CDR1 is SNHLY and CDR2 is FYNNEI. The V end was cut by 3 bases, the J end by 5 bases, with 19 bases between. In DNA, the CDR3 is TGTGCCAGCAGTGAGGGACCCCCCGGGAACTACGAGACCCAGTACTTC. It translates to CASSEGPPGNYETQYF.

This clonotype was counted between two and nine times. CDR3 amino acids: CASSPPGGTEAFF. The CDR3, as DNA: TGTGCCAGCAGTCCCCCCGGGGGCACTGAAGCTTTCTTT. The chain has TRBV28 and TRBJ1-1, with D perhaps TRBD1 (5 bases). V was trimmed by 5 bases and J by 4 bases, leaving 11 bases between them. Germline CDR1 MDHEN, CDR2 SYDVKM. This CDR3 region has 13 residues.

This clonotype was observed many times. This rearrangement joins TRBV5-1 to TRBJ2-4; tentatively, D is TRBD1 (6 bases). The CDR3 is 16 residues long. Germline V gene data show CDR1 as SGHRS and CDR2 as YFSETQ. Trimming left V 0 bases short and J 3 bases short, with 13 bases between. CDR3 in amino acids: CASSLDGFRGKNIQYF. DNA for the CDR3: TGCGCCAGCAGCTTGGATGGTTTCAGGGGCAAAAACATTCAGTACTTC.